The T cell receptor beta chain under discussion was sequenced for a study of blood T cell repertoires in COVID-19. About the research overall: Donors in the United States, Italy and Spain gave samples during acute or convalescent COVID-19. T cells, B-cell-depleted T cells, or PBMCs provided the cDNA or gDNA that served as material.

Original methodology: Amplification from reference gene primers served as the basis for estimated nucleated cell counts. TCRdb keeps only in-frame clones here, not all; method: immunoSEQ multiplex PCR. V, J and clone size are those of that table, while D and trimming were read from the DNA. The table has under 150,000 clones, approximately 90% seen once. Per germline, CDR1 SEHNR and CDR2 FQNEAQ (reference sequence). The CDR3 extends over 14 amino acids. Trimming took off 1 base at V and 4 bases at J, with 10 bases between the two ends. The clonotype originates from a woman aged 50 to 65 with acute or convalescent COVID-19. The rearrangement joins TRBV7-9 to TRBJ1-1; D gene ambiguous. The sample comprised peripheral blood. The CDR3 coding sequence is TGTGCCAGCAGCTTAGGGTTCAGTACCACTGAAGCTTTCTTT. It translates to CASSLGFSTTEAFF.